The rows below give T cell receptor beta chains drawn from one sample of a study of cytomegalovirus exposure and HLA in healthy donors. The method was immunoSEQ multiplex PCR; TCRdb's version includes in-frame clones alone and lacks a portion of them. The sample includes fewer than 100,000 clones, roughly three quarters of them seen just once. The sequencing sample was made of PBMCs. The receptors shown here come from a woman aged 40 to 50 in good health and CMV-seronegative. Each CDR3 is given with its conserved first and last residue. The order of the fields is clone size, J gene, D gene, V gene, CDR3 protein, CDR3 DNA. The D gene is left open where the match is weak. Size is omitted from some rows. Given values are once, few, many or a class for expanded clones.

>NA|TRBJ2-2|TRBD1|TRBV19
CASRADRGSTGELFF
TGTGCCAGTAGAGCAGACAGGGGGTCCACCGGGGAGCTGTTTTTT
>few|TRBJ2-1|NA|TRBV7-2
CASSPPGVEAYNEQFF
TGTGCCAGCAGCCCCCCGGGGGTGGAGGCCTACAATGAGCAGTTCTTC
>NA|TRBJ1-6|TRBD1|TRBV6-5
CASGTGGPGSPLNF
TGTGCCAGCGGGACAGGGGGGCCGGGATCACCCCTCAACTTT
>NA|TRBJ1-1|NA|TRBV18
CASSPQTQNTEAFF
TGTGCCAGCTCACCACAAACACAGAACACTGAAGCTTTCTTT
>NA|TRBJ2-7|TRBD2|TRBV28
CASRGIVGRGGYEQYF
TGTGCCAGCAGAGGTATCGTCGGGCGGGGGGGTTACGAGCAGTACTTC
>NA|TRBJ2-2|TRBD1|TRBV7-6
CASSPRDRVRLAGELFF
TGTGCCAGCAGCCCCCGGGACAGGGTGCGTCTGGCCGGGGAGCTGTTTTTT
>NA|TRBJ2-3|TRBD2|TRBV5-6
CASSLGTSGGTDTQYF
TGTGCCAGCAGCTTAGGGACTAGCGGGGGGACCGATACGCAGTATTTT
>few|TRBJ1-2|NA|TRBV28
CASSTYPYGYTF
TGTGCCAGCAGTACCTACCCCTATGGCTACACCTTC
>NA|TRBJ2-3|NA|TRBV2
CASSEAQRPRADTQYF
TGTGCCAGCAGTGAAGCGCAGAGGCCGAGGGCAGATACGCAGTATTTT
>NA|TRBJ1-6|TRBD1|TRBV30
CAWEGQGNSPLHF
TGTGCCTGGGAAGGACAGGGAAATTCACCCCTCCACTTT
>NA|TRBJ2-7|NA|TRBV7-8
CASSLTTVFSYEQYF
TGTGCCAGCAGCTTAACGACAGTTTTCTCCTACGAGCAGTACTTC
>NA|TRBJ1-4|NA|TRBV7-9
CSSTPGEGRLFF
TGTTCCAGCACCCCTGGGGAGGGTAGACTGTTTTTT
>NA|TRBJ1-5|NA|TRBV5-1
CASSFTGLNQPQNF
TGCGCCAGCAGCTTTACAGGCCTCAATCAGCCCCAGAATTTT
>NA|TRBJ2-1|TRBD2|TRBV6-6
CASSLPGGGGFNEQFF
TGTGCCAGCAGCCTGCCGGGCGGGGGGGGTTTCAATGAGCAGTTCTTC
>once|TRBJ2-7|TRBD1|TRBV27
CASSKGGQGRRFPYEQYF
TGTGCCAGCAGTAAGGGGGGACAGGGACGAAGATTTCCCTACGAGCAGTACTTC
>NA|TRBJ1-2|NA|TRBV19
CASQATRELGYGYTF
TGTGCCAGCCAAGCAACTAGGGAGTTGGGCTATGGCTACACCTTC